Listed below are T cell receptor beta chains from one sample, sequenced in a study of T cell responses to AZD1222 COVID-19 vaccine. Assay: immunoSEQ multiplex PCR; the TCRdb copy retains only in-frame clones and omits some. The sample lists roughly 130,000 clones; 90% to 95% were seen once. The sequenced sample was peripheral blood, obtained on day 0 of AZD1222 vaccination. Receptors originate from an adult in good health. Each CDR3 is given with its conserved first and last residue. Each record gives: clone size, J gene, V gene, D gene, CDR3 DNA, CDR3 protein. A D gene is named only where the DNA matches it firmly. The size field is filled for only some rows; it gives once, few, many or a size class.

NA,TRBJ1-6,TRBV28,NA,TGTGCCAGCAACCTAGAGGAGGCACCCCTCCACTTT,CASNLEEAPLHF
NA,TRBJ1-3,TRBV9,NA,TGTGCCAGCAGCGTAGACCCCGGAGGGGTTTCGGGAAACACCATATATTTT,CASSVDPGGVSGNTIYF
NA,TRBJ2-7,TRBV19,TRBD2,TGTGCCAGTAGTATGCCCGGACTAGCGGAGGGGTACGAGCAGTACTTC,CASSMPGLAEGYEQYF
NA,TRBJ2-1,TRBV10-2,TRBD2,TGCGCCAGCGGGCAGAGCGGGAGGGTAAATGAGCAGTTCTTC,CASGQSGRVNEQFF
NA,TRBJ1-6,TRBV3-1/TRBV3-2,NA,TGTGCCAGCAGCCAAGGAACGAAGAGAGGGGATAATTCACCCCTCCACTTT,CASSQGTKRGDNSPLHF
NA,TRBJ1-6,TRBV9,NA,TGTGCCAGCAGCGTAGGGATCTCCTATAATTCACCCCTCCACTTT,CASSVGISYNSPLHF
NA,TRBJ1-1,TRBV7-9,NA,TGTGCCAGCAGGGCCGACATGGGGACTGAAGCTTTCTTT,CASRADMGTEAFF
few,TRBJ2-1,TRBV11-3,NA,TGTGCCAGCAGCTCCCGAGACCGGGGTGAGGAGCAGTTCTTC,CASSSRDRGEEQFF
NA,TRBJ1-4,TRBV6-6,NA,TGTGCCAGCCGTACGAGGGGCTCGACTAATGAAAAACTGTTTTTT,CASRTRGSTNEKLFF
NA,TRBJ1-1,TRBV18,NA,TGTGCCAGCTCACGACCGGGACTCTCGAACACTGAAGCTTTCTTT,CASSRPGLSNTEAFF
NA,TRBJ2-7,TRBV19,NA,TGTGCCAGTAGTAGCGACGGAAAGATCTACGAGCAGTACTTC,CASSSDGKIYEQYF
NA,TRBJ1-1,TRBV19,NA,TGTGCCAGTAGGACTGCACGGGTCCAGGCCACTGAAGCTTTCTTT,CASRTARVQATEAFF
NA,TRBJ2-1,TRBV7-6,NA,TGTGCCAGCAGCCTCGCTCGGACAGCCTACAATGAGCAGTTCTTC,CASSLARTAYNEQFF
NA,TRBJ2-5,TRBV3-1/TRBV3-2,TRBD2,TGTGCCAGCAGCAACGGACTAGCGGGGGAGACCCAGTACTTC,CASSNGLAGETQYF
NA,TRBJ1-6,TRBV7-8,NA,TGTGCCAGCAGCTACCCTGGACTGAATTCACCCCTCCACTTT,CASSYPGLNSPLHF
NA,TRBJ1-1,TRBV7-9,NA,TGTGCCAGCAGCTTAGAGTCAGGTGAAGCTTTCTTT,CASSLESGEAFF
NA,TRBJ2-3,TRBV12-5,NA,TGTGCTAGTGCCCCGGAAGGGATGAGCACAGATACGCAGTATTTT,CASAPEGMSTDTQYF
NA,TRBJ1-5,TRBV6-5,NA,TGTGCCAGCAGATGGGGGGAGGGTCAGCCCCAGCATTTT,CASRWGEGQPQHF
NA,TRBJ1-2,TRBV15,NA,TGTGCCACCAGCCCAAGACGGGCGCCGGAGAGCTATGGCTACACCTTC,CATSPRRAPESYGYTF
NA,TRBJ1-1,TRBV4-2,TRBD1,TGTGCCAGCAGCCCAACAGGGGACCGGGGTGAAGCTTTCTTT,CASSPTGDRGEAFF
NA,TRBJ1-1,TRBV4-1,NA,TGCGCCAGCAGCCAAGATCCCTCAGGGCCGAACACTGAAGCTTTCTTT,CASSQDPSGPNTEAFF
once,TRBJ2-7,TRBV10-3,TRBD2,TGTGCCATCAGTTTAGCGGGAGAGGACGAGCAGTACTTC,CAISLAGEDEQYF
NA,TRBJ1-5,TRBV20-1,NA,TGCACTGAGGCAGGGGTGCAGCCCCAGCATTTT,CTEAGVQPQHF
NA,TRBJ1-1,TRBV11-1,NA,TGTGCCAGCAGCTTAGCGTCGTGGAACACTGAAGCTTTCTTT,CASSLASWNTEAFF
once,TRBJ1-1,TRBV6-2/TRBV6-3,NA,TGTGCCAGCAGTTACGACGACAGGACGAACACTGAAGCTTTCTTT,CASSYDDRTNTEAFF
NA,TRBJ2-1,TRBV4-3,TRBD2,TGCGCCAGCAGCCAAGAAGTTCCGGCGCTAGCGGGAGATGAGCAGTTCTTC,CASSQEVPALAGDEQFF
once,TRBJ2-7,TRBV2,NA,TGTGCCAGTCGCGTGGTATCATACGAGCAGTACTTC,CASRVVSYEQYF
NA,TRBJ1-5,TRBV19,TRBD1,TGTGCCAGTAGCCTACAGGGGGGCCAGCCCCAGCATTTT,CASSLQGGQPQHF
NA,TRBJ2-7,TRBV28,TRBD2,TGTGCCAGCAGTCCCAGCAGCGGGAGTACCCCCTACGAGCAGTACTTC,CASSPSSGSTPYEQYF
NA,TRBJ1-3,TRBV28,NA,TGTGCCAGCAGTTTAGGCCCCGGGGCTGGAAACACCATATATTTT,CASSLGPGAGNTIYF
NA,TRBJ1-2,TRBV30,TRBD1,TGTGCCTGGACACGACAGGGGAGCTATGGCTACACCTTC,CAWTRQGSYGYTF
once,TRBJ1-1,TRBV12-3/TRBV12-4,NA,TGTGCCAGCAGTTTAAGGGGGACTGAAACTTTCTTT,CASSLRGTETFF
once,TRBJ2-2,TRBV9,TRBD2,TGTGCCAGCAGCGAAACACTAGCGGGATACACCGGGGAGCTGTTTTTT,CASSETLAGYTGELFF
NA,TRBJ1-6,TRBV2,TRBD1,TGTGCCAGCGGACGACAGGGTCATAATTCACCCCTCCACTTT,CASGRQGHNSPLHF
NA,TRBJ2-1,TRBV10-3,NA,TGTGCCATCAGTTCCGGGACGGACAATGAGCAGTTCTTC,CAISSGTDNEQFF
NA,TRBJ1-2,TRBV4-1,NA,TGCGCCAGCAGCCAAGAGTCGGCAGGGGTTATTGGTGGCTACACCTTC,CASSQESAGVIGGYTF
NA,TRBJ1-2,TRBV9,NA,TGTGCCAGCAGCGTAGTGGCAGGGGGCTACACCTTC,CASSVVAGGYTF
once,TRBJ2-1,TRBV7-2,NA,TGTGCCAGCAGCTTAGCGTCGGTAGACAGCTTACCACAAACTGAGCAGTTCTTC,CASSLASVDSLPQTEQFF
NA,TRBJ1-1,TRBV2,NA,TGTGCCAGCAGTCCTCATACCGGGACGGTGAACACTGAAGCTTTCTTT,CASSPHTGTVNTEAFF
NA,TRBJ2-7,TRBV6-2/TRBV6-3,NA,TGTGCCAGCAGTACCCCCACACCGATCATCTACGAGCAGTACTTC,CASSTPTPIIYEQYF
NA,TRBJ2-1,TRBV30,NA,TGTGCCTGGAGTGGTCCCAATGAGCAGTTCTTC,CAWSGPNEQFF
NA,TRBJ2-3,TRBV6-5,TRBD1,TGTGCCAGCAGGGGAGCAGGGGGCGTACATACGCAGTATTTT,CASRGAGGVHTQYF
once,TRBJ2-1,TRBV3-1/TRBV3-2,TRBD2,TGTGCCAGCAAGAGCGGGAGCTCCTACAATGAGCAGTTCTTC,CASKSGSSYNEQFF
NA,TRBJ2-3,TRBV19,NA,TGTGCCAGTAGTATAGACACGGGATCCACAGATACGCAGTATTTT,CASSIDTGSTDTQYF
NA,TRBJ2-1,TRBV7-9,TRBD2,TGTGCCAGCAGCTTAAGAGGCTCGAGCGGGAGGGACTACAATGAGCAGTTCTTC,CASSLRGSSGRDYNEQFF
NA,TRBJ2-7,TRBV29-1,TRBD1,TGCAGCGTTGAGGCGACAGGGGGCTACGAGCAGTACTTC,CSVEATGGYEQYF
NA,TRBJ1-1,TRBV19,NA,TGTGCCTCCAGTTGGGTGGATCTGAACACTGAAGCTTTCTTT,CASSWVDLNTEAFF
NA,TRBJ1-5,TRBV6-5,NA,TGTGCCAGCAGTTTCCATCGGGGTCCCGATCAGCCCCAGCATTTT,CASSFHRGPDQPQHF
NA,TRBJ1-1,TRBV28,NA,TGTGCCAGCAGTTTAATCCCCTTGAACACTGAAGCTTTCTTT,CASSLIPLNTEAFF
NA,TRBJ1-1,TRBV12-3/TRBV12-4,NA,TGTGCCAGCAGTTTACGTCAAGAAGCTTTCTTT,CASSLRQEAFF
NA,TRBJ1-6,TRBV5-1,NA,TGCGCCAGCAGAGGTCAGCAGGCCAATAATTCACCCCTCCACTTT,CASRGQQANNSPLHF
NA,TRBJ1-6,TRBV4-3,TRBD1,TGCGCCAGCAGCCAAGATATAGGACAGGATCTTAATTCACCCCTCCACTTT,CASSQDIGQDLNSPLHF
NA,TRBJ2-3,TRBV18,TRBD2,TGTGCCAGCTCCCCAGCACTAGCGGCTAGCACAGATACGCAGTATTTT,CASSPALAASTDTQYF
NA,TRBJ2-3,TRBV27,TRBD1,TGTGCCAGCAGTCCCCGGGACAGGGGAACAGATACGCAGTATTTT,CASSPRDRGTDTQYF
once,TRBJ1-4,TRBV7-9,NA,TGTGCCAGCAGCCTGAAAGGAGTATCGAATGAAAAACTGTTTTTT,CASSLKGVSNEKLFF